Listed here are 2 T cell receptor beta chains from one sample, sequenced in a study of cytomegalovirus exposure and HLA in healthy donors. The PCR used 60 Vbeta and 13 Jbeta primers. Only in-frame clones appear in the TCRdb table, and some are missing; sequencing was by immunoSEQ multiplex PCR. The table lists roughly 97,000 clones, 81% of them singletons. Sequenced input: PBMCs. The receptors derive from a middle-aged man in good health and CMV-seropositive.

This clone showed up just a few times. The chain is built from TRBV19 and TRBJ2-1, with TRBD1 matching over 8 bases. Germline CDR1 LNHDA, CDR2 SQIVND (reference sequence). This CDR3 spans 15 amino acids. Germline trimming cut 5 bases from V and 8 bases from J; bases unmatched to any gene: 11. The CDR3 protein is CASSPTGQGRDEQFF. The CDR3 DNA follows: TGTGCCAGTAGTCCCACCGGACAGGGTAGGGATGAGCAGTTCTTC.

The chain is built from TRBV2 and TRBJ2-5; 11 nucleotides align to TRBD2. This CDR3 is built from 16 residues. With V trimmed by 5 bases and J by 4 bases, 9 bases remained unmatched. Per the germline V gene, CDR1 is SNHLY and CDR2 is FYNNEI. CDR3 sequence (DNA): TGTGCCAGCAGTTCACTAGCGGGGGATTACGGAGAGACCCAGTACTTC. Protein product: CASSSLAGDYGETQYF.